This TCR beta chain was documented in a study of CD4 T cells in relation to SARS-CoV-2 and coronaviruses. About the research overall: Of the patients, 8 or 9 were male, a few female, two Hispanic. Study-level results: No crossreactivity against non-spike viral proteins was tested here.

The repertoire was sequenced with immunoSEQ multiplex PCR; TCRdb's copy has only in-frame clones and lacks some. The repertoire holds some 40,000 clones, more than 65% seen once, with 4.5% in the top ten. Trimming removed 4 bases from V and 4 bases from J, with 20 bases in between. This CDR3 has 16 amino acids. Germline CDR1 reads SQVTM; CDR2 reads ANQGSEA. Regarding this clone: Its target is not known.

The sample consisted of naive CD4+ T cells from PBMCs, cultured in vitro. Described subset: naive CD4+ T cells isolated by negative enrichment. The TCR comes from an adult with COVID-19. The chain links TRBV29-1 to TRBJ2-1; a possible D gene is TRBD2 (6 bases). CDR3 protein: CSVARGASERYNEQFF. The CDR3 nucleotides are TGCAGCGTTGCTCGAGGGGCTAGCGAGCGGTACAATGAGCAGTTCTTC.